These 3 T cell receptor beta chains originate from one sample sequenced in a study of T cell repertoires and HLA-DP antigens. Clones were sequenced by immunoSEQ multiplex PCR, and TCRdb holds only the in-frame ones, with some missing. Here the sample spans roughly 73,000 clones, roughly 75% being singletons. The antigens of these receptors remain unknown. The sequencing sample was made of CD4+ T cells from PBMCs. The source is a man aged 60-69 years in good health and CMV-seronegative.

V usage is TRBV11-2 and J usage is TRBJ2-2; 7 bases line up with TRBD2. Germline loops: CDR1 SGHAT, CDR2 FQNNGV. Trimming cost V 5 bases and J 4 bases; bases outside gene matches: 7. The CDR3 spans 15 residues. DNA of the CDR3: TGTGCCAGCAGCCCTGGACTAGTGAGCACCGGGGAGCTGTTTTTT. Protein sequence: CASSPGLVSTGELFF.

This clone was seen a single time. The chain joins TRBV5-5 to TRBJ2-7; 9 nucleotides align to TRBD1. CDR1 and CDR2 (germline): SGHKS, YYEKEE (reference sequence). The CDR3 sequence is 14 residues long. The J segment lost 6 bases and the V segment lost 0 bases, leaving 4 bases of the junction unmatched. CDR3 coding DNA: TGTGCCAGCAGCTTGGTGGGACAGGGTGGCGAGCAGTACGTC. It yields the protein CASSLVGQGGEQYV.

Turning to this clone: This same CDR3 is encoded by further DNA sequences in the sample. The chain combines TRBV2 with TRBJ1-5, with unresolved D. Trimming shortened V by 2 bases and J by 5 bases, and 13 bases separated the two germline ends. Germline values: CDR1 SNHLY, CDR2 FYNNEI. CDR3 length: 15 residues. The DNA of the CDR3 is TGTGCCAGCAGTGAAAGGACCCGGACCCATCAGCCCCAGCATTTT. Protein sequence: CASSERTRTHQPQHF.